Listed below are T cell receptor beta chains from one sample, sequenced in a study of T cell responses to AZD1222 COVID-19 vaccine. Sequenced by immunoSEQ multiplex PCR; TCRdb stores in-frame clones only, minus some. The table includes some 130,000 clones, approximately 94% detected once. The sample was peripheral blood, taken on day 0 of AZD1222 vaccination. The source of these receptors is an adult in good health. The CDR3 runs from the conserved cysteine through the conserved F or W. The D gene is left open where the match is weak. Size is omitted from some rows. Given values are once, few, many or a class for expanded clones.

v_gene,abundance,d_gene,j_gene,CDR3aa,CDR3nt
TRBV5-5,once,TRBD2,TRBJ2-7,CASSLVAGGPLEQYF,TGTGCCAGCAGCTTGGTAGCGGGGGGGCCGCTCGAGCAGTACTTC
TRBV7-8,NA,NA,TRBJ2-3,CASSLNPNTQYF,TGTGCCAGCAGCCTCAATCCAAATACGCAGTATTTT
TRBV7-2,NA,NA,TRBJ1-2,CASSPRDIIYGYTF,TGTGCCAGCAGCCCTCGGGACATAATCTATGGCTACACCTTC
TRBV7-2,NA,NA,TRBJ1-1,CASSLRRTGTEAFF,TGTGCCAGCAGCTTAAGACGGACGGGCACTGAAGCTTTCTTT
TRBV27,NA,NA,TRBJ2-1,CASSFSDTYDEQFF,TGTGCCAGCAGTTTCAGCGATACGTATGATGAGCAGTTCTTC
TRBV14,once,TRBD1,TRBJ1-2,CASSPDRVGYTF,TGTGCCAGCAGCCCCGACAGGGTTGGCTACACCTTC
TRBV9,NA,NA,TRBJ1-4,CASSVGSFDEKLFF,TGTGCCAGCAGCGTGGGCAGTTTCGATGAAAAACTGTTTTTT
TRBV2,NA,NA,TRBJ1-5,CASSEKNLEGLVSNQPQHF,TGTGCCAGCAGTGAAAAAAACCTTGAGGGGTTGGTTTCCAATCAGCCCCAGCATTTT
TRBV7-9,NA,TRBD1,TRBJ1-4,CASSLGTGLEKLFF,TGTGCCAGCAGCTTGGGGACAGGGCTTGAAAAACTGTTTTTT
TRBV7-9,NA,NA,TRBJ1-1,CASSFPWGDTEAFF,TGTGCCAGCAGCTTTCCGTGGGGGGACACTGAAGCTTTCTTT
TRBV5-4,NA,TRBD1,TRBJ2-5,CASSLGQGRETQYF,TGTGCCAGCAGCTTGGGACAGGGGAGAGAGACCCAGTACTTC
TRBV29-1,NA,NA,TRBJ1-1,CSVEVRGLRTEAFF,TGCAGCGTTGAAGTTCGTGGCTTACGTACTGAAGCTTTCTTT
TRBV29-1,NA,NA,TRBJ2-1,CSVVDLEQFF,TGCAGCGTTGTGGACCTTGAGCAGTTCTTC
TRBV6-6,NA,NA,TRBJ1-6,CACTGSSNSPLHF,TGTGCCTGTACTGGGAGTAGTAATTCACCCCTCCACTTT
TRBV7-2,once,NA,TRBJ2-1,CASSSESEQFF,TGTGCCAGCAGCTCCGAGTCGGAGCAGTTCTTC
TRBV10-3,once,TRBD1,TRBJ2-1,CAISGQGGYNEQFF,TGTGCCATCAGTGGACAGGGGGGATACAATGAGCAGTTCTTC
TRBV19,NA,NA,TRBJ1-5,CASSTPTHRVDRNQPQHF,TGTGCCAGTAGTACGCCGACCCACAGGGTGGATCGCAATCAGCCCCAGCATTTT